Below, one TCR beta chain is given with its context. Antigen: not known. These data belong to a study of healthy donors' naive CD4 and CD8 T cells. Background on the study: For TCR alpha, new primers spanned all functional IMGT alpha genes.

Study-wide results and caveats: Negatively charged CDR3s marked CD8+ lineage; positively charged CDR3s marked CD4+ lineage.

Each TCR library used around 500 ng of total RNA and a linear amplification protocol. TCRdb re-analysed the reads in MiXCR, keeping a single row per CDR3 protein. The sample has approximately 180,000 distinct CDR3 sequences, around 70% seen once. This receptor was identified in a pool of human donors in good health; the sample pools cells from several healthy donors. Sample: naive CD4+ and CD8+ T cells sorted from blood, pooled from several donors.

The CDR3 reads CASSPMGPSYGYTF. DNA for the CDR3: TGTGCCAGTAGTCCCATGGGACCATCCTATGGCTACACCTTC. This chain connects TRBV19 to TRBJ1-2, with a weak D call TRBD1 (5 bases). This CDR3 is 14 amino acids long. From germline, CDR1 is LNHDA and CDR2 SQIVND (reference sequence). Trimming left V 5 bases short and J 4 bases short, with 14 bases between.